This T cell receptor (beta chain) is from a study of blood T cells in healthy people across ages (dated by TCRdb to the mid-2010s). At the level of the whole study: In model experiments, roughly one uniquely barcoded TCR beta cDNA molecule per two T cells was captured by template switching. To avoid experimental bias, donors of different ages were randomly spread across the sequencing lanes. Two additional independent replicas of 1 million unique cDNA reads from the same blood draw were analyzed for two donors (one aged 18 to 30 and one aged 80 or older). Four age groups were formed from the donors: young (average about 15 years), middle-aged (approximately 40), aged (roughly 56) and long-lived (about 75). Age-related changes in TCR beta repertoire diversity were measured in the study by deep sequencing normalized with unique cDNA molecular identifiers. What the work shows at the level of the full study, not this receptor alone: Estimates of total diversity from one million sequenced T cells were regarded as lower bounds and underestimates. Observed TCR beta diversity per million T cells fell roughly linearly with age, and a significant reduction was already apparent by age roughly 40. Compared with the aged group, the long-lived group had more naive CD4+ T cells, fewer expanded clones and increased TCR diversity, suggesting age selection. A strong correlation was found between observed TCR beta diversity and the percentage of naive T cells measured by flow cytometry. Because the CMV infection status of the donors was unknown, age-related changes in expanded clonotypes may potentially have been confounded. Bulk unsorted PBMC profiling prevented conclusive comparison of naive and antigen-experienced compartments.

A word on this clonotype: This clone's antigen is unknown. It may be a read error: a sequence one base away is much more abundant.

Library method: 5' RACE. These reads were obtained on an Illumina HiSeq 2500. A second PCR of about 7 to 12 cycles was run with a J-beta primer mix and a sample-barcoded 5' primer. A unique molecular identifier was introduced onto each TCR beta cDNA molecule by a template-switch 5' adaptor carrying 12 random nucleotides. Each sample yielded at least 2.5 million CDR3-containing paired-end reads. First-strand cDNA was synthesized from all RNA with the Mint cDNA synthesis kit, primed by a TRBC-specific oligonucleotide. All cDNA was treated with uracil-DNA glycosylase and then went through a first 18-cycle PCR with the universal primers M1SS and BC2_uni_R. As for the authors' bioinformatics: Each sample was normalized by randomly selecting 1 million high-quality reads, each carrying a distinct molecular identifier. Reads sharing molecular identifiers were discarded rather than binned into consensus sequences. MiTCR, with a Q25 quality threshold and the strictest error-elimination algorithm, was used for CDR3 identification, clonotype clustering and error correction. Lower-bound total TCR beta diversity was estimated with a nonparametric unseen species model using Euler transformation. Clones were called with MiXCR by TCRdb after fastp trimmed the public reads at Q25, and only in-frame beta chains were retained. CDR3 protein sequences are deduplicated, and each keeps its most common genes and DNA. Clone size and V and J calls follow TCRdb, not the original study. Across this sample there are roughly 700,000 distinct CDR3 sequences, with approximately 29% seen only once. In total, the top ten clones hold 15% to 19% of the sample.

Systemically healthy Caucasian individuals from Russia, about 38 in total and aged roughly 6 to 95 years, were included as donors. Each donor gave ten milliliters of peripheral blood, collected into EDTA-treated Vacutainer tubes. Ficoll-Paque density-gradient centrifugation was used to isolate PBMCs, with at least 7 million obtained per sample. Total RNA, at least 6 micrograms per sample, was extracted from PBMCs with Trizol reagent. Naive CD45RAhigh/CD27high T cell percentages were measured by flow cytometry on a PBMC aliquot from every donor. This receptor was obtained from a woman of 80 years or more in good health. Donor details come from another sample of the same person, matched by shared clones. The sequenced sample consisted of blood.

Read as DNA, the sequence is TGTGCCAGCATACAGGGGGCGCGGGGTGGTGAGCAGTTCTTC. This gives the protein CASIQGARGGEQFF. The rearrangement joined TRBV28 to TRBJ2-1; TRBD1 matches 9 bases in the middle. CDR1 and CDR2 are drawn from the germline V gene: MDHEN, SYDVKM. Trimmed from V: 7 bases; trimmed from J: 9 bases; junction bases lacking a gene match: 10. The CDR3 has 14 amino acids, counting the end cysteine and phenylalanine. The CDR3 DNA has 42 bases and is translated from base 1.